Listed below are T cell receptor beta chains from one sample, sequenced in a study of lymphopenia after photon versus proton radiotherapy. The repertoire was sequenced with immunoSEQ multiplex PCR; TCRdb's copy has only in-frame clones and lacks some. This sample has approximately 170,000 clones; around nine tenths occur once, and the top ten carry less than 6%. Source: peripheral blood, taken from a patient treated with photon-based radiotherapy. The receptors shown here come from a man aged 45-60 years with gastric cancer. The CDR3 runs from the conserved cysteine through the conserved F or W. Each record gives: J gene, V gene, clone size, D gene, CDR3 protein, CDR3 DNA. D genes are given only for firm matches. Size values are once, few and many counts, or a class for expanded clones, and some rows have none.

TRBJ2-1 TRBV5-1 . TRBD1 CASSPEPTGRQFF TGCGCCAGCAGCCCGGAACCGACAGGGCGGCAGTTCTTC
TRBJ1-2 TRBV7-9 few . CASSSTVTYGYTF TGTGCCAGCAGCTCGACAGTGACCTATGGCTACACCTTC
TRBJ2-7 TRBV6-4 . TRBD2 CASSNSSGSSHEQYF TGTGCCAGCAGTAACAGTAGCGGGAGCTCCCACGAGCAGTACTTC
TRBJ2-2 TRBV27 . . CASSLKLAHFPGELFF TGTGCCAGCAGTTTAAAGCTAGCTCACTTCCCCGGGGAGCTGTTTTTT
TRBJ1-2 TRBV28 . . CASSFGGFGYTF TGTGCCAGCAGTTTTGGGGGATTTGGCTACACCTTC
TRBJ1-1 TRBV10-2 few . CASSTNPGMADTEAFF TGCGCCAGCAGTACTAACCCCGGGATGGCGGACACTGAAGCTTTCTTT
TRBJ2-1 TRBV6-1 . TRBD2 CASRLAGVLNEQFF TGTGCCAGCAGACTAGCGGGAGTATTAAATGAGCAGTTCTTC
TRBJ1-1 TRBV27 . . CASSLEPYTEAFF TGTGCCAGCAGTTTAGAACCCTACACTGAAGCTTTCTTT
TRBJ1-2 TRBV19 . . CASSPGHRYGYTF TGTGCCAGTAGTCCGGGACACCGCTATGGCTACACCTTC
TRBJ2-1 TRBV10-2 . . CASRDNKFGLNEQFF TGCGCCAGCAGGGATAACAAGTTTGGGCTGAATGAGCAGTTCTTC
TRBJ1-5 TRBV5-5 . . CASSPDPGGEQPQHF TGTGCCAGCAGCCCCGATCCTGGGGGGGAACAGCCCCAGCATTTT
TRBJ1-1 TRBV19 . . CASSLSLKTEAFF TGTGCCAGTAGTCTATCGCTCAAGACTGAAGCTTTCTTT